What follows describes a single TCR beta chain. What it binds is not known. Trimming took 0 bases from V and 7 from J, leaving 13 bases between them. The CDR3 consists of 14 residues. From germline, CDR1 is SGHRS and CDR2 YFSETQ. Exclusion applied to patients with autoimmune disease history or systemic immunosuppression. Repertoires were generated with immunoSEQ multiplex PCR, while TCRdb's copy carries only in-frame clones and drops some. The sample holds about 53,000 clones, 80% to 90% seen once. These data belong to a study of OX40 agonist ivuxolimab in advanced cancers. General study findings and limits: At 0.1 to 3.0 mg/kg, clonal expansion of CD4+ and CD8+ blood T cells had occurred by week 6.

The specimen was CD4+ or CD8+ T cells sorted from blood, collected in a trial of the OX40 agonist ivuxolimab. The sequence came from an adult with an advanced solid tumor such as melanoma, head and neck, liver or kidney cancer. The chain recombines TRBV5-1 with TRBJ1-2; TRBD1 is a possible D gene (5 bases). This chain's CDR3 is CASSLGQGGFGYTF. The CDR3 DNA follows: TGCGCCAGCAGCTTGGGGCAGGGAGGTTTTGGCTACACCTTC.